This T cell receptor (beta chain) was identified in a study of blood T cell repertoires in COVID-19 (dated by TCRdb to the early 2020s). About the full investigation: The collaborator samples originated in the United States, Italy and Spain and spanned the acute and convalescent phases of COVID-19. The material from the prospective study consisted of cDNA or gDNA derived from T cells, B-cell-depleted T cells, or PBMCs. Subjects who had been exposed to COVID-19, were actively infected with it, or had recovered from it provided the deeply sampled blood TCRbeta repertoires that made up the dataset. The repertoires were made available in a free public database intended to serve as a resource for research on the immune response to SARS-CoV-2. Samples were obtained from the ongoing ImmuneRACE study (first 160 participants) and from about 1,300 subjects provided by 6 global collaborators. Nearly every sample came with metadata listing a de-identified subject ID, COVID-19 status, age in years and sex. HLA class I and class II types, where available, came from metadata supplied by the sample provider rather than from assay-based typing.

Results and caveats for the whole study, not just this receptor: Clinical and demographic metadata were provided uncurated, with the amount varying by source and participant.

Including the terminal cysteine and phenylalanine, the CDR3 comprises 16 residues. Here the CDR3 DNA is all that survives: 48 bases in frame from base 1. CDR1 LNHNV and CDR2 YYDKDF are derived from the germline V gene (reference sequence). From V the trimming removes 1 base and from J it removes 4 bases, while the gene matches leave 8 bases of the junction unaccounted for. Of note for this clone: The clone's antigen remains unknown. No qualities accompany the bases; no much larger clone lies one base away.

Enrolling through a virtual design, the prospective study's participants ranged in age from roughly 18 to 100 years and lived across roughly 24 United States geographic areas. Cohort assignment in the prospective study relied on participant-reported clinical history from a screening survey and a study questionnaire. In the prospective study, whole blood, serum and a nasopharyngeal or oropharyngeal swab were collected from each participant by mobile phlebotomists. Participants in the prospective study had the option to provide additional blood draws and questionnaires over an approximately 2-month period. Blood samples from the prospective study were shipped frozen or at room temperature prior to DNA extraction. The immunoSEQ Assay, a bias-controlled multiplex PCR, was used to amplify TCRbeta CDR3 regions from genomic DNA. The published analysis was carried out like this. Nucleated cell counts per sample were estimated from amplification of reference gene primers within the assay. To quantify the absolute abundance of each unique TCRbeta CDR3 rearrangement, sequence reads were collapsed and filtered. For each sample, productive Simpson clonality was calculated as the square root of Simpson's diversity index over productive rearrangements. TCRdb obtained this table from immuneACCESS and retained in-frame rearrangements with V and J assigned. These tables miss some clones; where compared with another copy, unresolved V genes account for less than half of the shortfall, and the remainder is unexplained. Clonal size and the V and J genes are those of that table, whereas D and trimming came from the DNA. This sample comprises over 350,000 clones, roughly 90% of them detected only once. The ten largest clones add up to more than 0.9% of the sample.

The rearrangement joined TRBV15 to TRBJ2-7, and 9 junctional nucleotides match TRBD1. This receptor was obtained from a young woman with acute COVID-19. Sequenced material: PBMCs or T cells enriched from blood (not recorded which). In nucleotides, the sequence is TGTGCCACCAGCAGAGCTCTGGGACAGGGTGGATACGAGCAGTACTTC. This translates into CATSRALGQGGYEQYF.